What follows are 19 T cell receptor beta chains derived from one specimen sequenced in a study of blood T cells in healthy people across ages. PCR was performed a second time for roughly 7 to 11 cycles using a sample-barcoded 5' primer and a J-beta primer mix. TCRdb reprocessed the 5' RACE reads with MiXCR, giving one entry per CDR3 protein. The sample contains about 720,000 distinct CDR3 sequences, 20% to 30% of which appear only once. The same data also contributed to another study, on T cells of mothers and their children.

Specimen: blood. The receptors were gathered from a boy younger than 18 in good health.

Concerning this clonotype: This may come from a read error, since a much larger clone is one base off. V gene TRBV20-1 combines with J gene TRBJ2-5; 12 bases are shared with TRBD1. The DNA matches TRBJ2-7 better at its end, which makes the J call doubtful. Germline-derived CDR1 and CDR2 are DFQATT and SNEGSKA (reference sequence). This CDR3 has 14 residues. The CDR3 nucleotides are TGCAGTGCCACGGGACAGGGGGCTCCCTACGAGCAGTACTTC. Protein product: CSATGQGAPYEQYF.

This clonotype was seen a handful of times. The chain recombines TRBV14 with TRBJ2-6; D is ambiguous. V was pared by 4 bases and J by 0 bases, with 7 bases between. Germline assignment: CDR1 SGHDN and CDR2 FVKESK. The CDR3 contains 15 residues. The CDR3 sequence is CASSRDFSGANVLTF. The CDR3 DNA is TGTGCCAGCAGCCGGGATTTCTCTGGGGCCAACGTCCTGACTTTC.

This chain connects TRBV6-2 or TRBV6-3 to TRBJ2-7; TRBD2 aligns across 12 bases. The germline V gene has CDR1 MNHEY and CDR2 SVGEGT. CDR3 length equals 17 residues. Germline trimming cut 6 bases from V and 5 bases from J; bases unmatched to any gene: 14. The DNA of the CDR3 is TGTGCCAGCAGCCTTCGGGCTCTAGCGGGGGGGAGCGACGAGCAGTACTTC. It translates to CASSLRALAGGSDEQYF.

The gene calls are TRBV29-1 and TRBJ2-5; D may be TRBD1 or TRBD2 (5 bases each). The J call is in doubt because the DNA end fits TRBJ2-7 better. This CDR3 spans 14 amino acids. Germline V gene lookup returns CDR1 SQVTM and CDR2 ANQGSEA. The CDR3 is CSVENVGESCEQYF. In nucleotides, the CDR3 is TGCAGCGTTGAAAATGTAGGGGAGAGCTGCGAGCAGTACTTC.

This clonotype was seen more than once but under ten times. The DNA for the CDR3 is TGTGCCAGCAGCTCCCTGACTAGCGGCAATGAGCAGTTCTTC. This gives the protein CASSSLTSGNEQFF. The chain combines TRBV7-9 with TRBJ2-1, with 9 bases lining up with TRBD2. Germline loops: CDR1 SEHNR, CDR2 FQNEAQ (reference sequence). CDR3 length equals 14 residues. Germline trimming cut 4 bases from V and 6 bases from J; bases unmatched to any gene: 4.

The V call is TRBV5-1, the J call TRBJ2-1; D is ambiguous. The length of the CDR3 is 13 residues. Germline-derived CDR1 and CDR2 are SGHRS and YFSETQ. Trimming stripped 4 bases from V and 10 bases from J, with 15 bases between. This CDR3 reads CASSVPDSSEQFF. The CDR3 DNA sequence: TGCGCCAGCAGCGTACCCGACTCCTCGGAGCAGTTCTTC. The whole variable domain, remainder taken from reference TRBV5-1 and TRBJ2-1, is KAGVTQTPRYLIKTRGQQVTLSCSPISGHRSVSWYQQTPGQGLQFLFEYFSETQRNKGNFPGRFSGRQFSNSRSEMNVSTLELGDSALYLCASSVPDSSEQFFGPGTRLTVL.

This clonotype was observed a few times. The chain uses TRBV6-6 and TRBJ2-5; the D gene is possibly TRBD2 (5 bases). V was pared by 2 bases and J by 5 bases, with 12 bases between. Germline CDR1 is MNHNY and CDR2 is SVGAGI (reference sequence). This CDR3 region has 14 residues. This CDR3 is CASSYLGRRETQYF. CDR3 bases: TGTGCCAGCAGTTACCTCGGTAGGAGGGAGACCCAGTACTTC.

The genes are TRBV29-1 and TRBJ2-2; D is possibly TRBD2 (5 bases). V gave up 7 bases and J gave up 4 bases, with 13 bases separating them. The germline gives CDR1 SQVTM, CDR2 ANQGSEA. This CDR3 comprises 13 residues. As DNA, the CDR3 is TGCAGCGCAACCAATGCGGGCACCGGGGAGCTGTTTTTT. Translation: CSATNAGTGELFF.

This clonotype was found a few times. The gene calls are TRBV19 and TRBJ1-6; TRBD1 matches 8 bases. The CDR3 is 15 amino acids. J was trimmed by 7 bases and V by 6 bases; bases with no gene match: 8. Germline-derived CDR1 and CDR2 are LNHDA and SQIVND (reference sequence). CDR3 protein: CASSDDRGLNSPLHF. CDR3 bases: TGTGCCAGTAGCGACGACAGGGGATTGAATTCACCCCTCCACTTT. Looking up the rest from reference TRBV19 and TRBJ1-6 gives the full variable domain: DGGITQSPKYLFRKEGQNVTLSCEQNLNHDAMYWYRQDPGQGLRLIYYSQIVNDFQKGDIAEGYSVSREKKESFPLTVTSAQKNPTAFYLCASSDDRGLNSPLHFGNGTRLTVT.

J is TRBJ1-3 and V is TRBV6-5; maybe TRBD1 (6 bases). The germline V gene encodes CDR1 MNHEY and CDR2 SVGAGI. The length of the CDR3 is 14 residues. The V end lost 2 bases, the J end lost 3 bases, and 8 bases lay between the germline ends. The CDR3 reads CASSYRGYGNTIYF. The CDR3, as DNA: TGTGCCAGCAGTTACAGGGGGTATGGAAACACCATATATTTT.

The chain uses TRBV7-9 and TRBJ1-1, with 7 nucleotides matching TRBD1. CDR3 length: 17 amino acids. CDR1 SEHNR and CDR2 FQNEAQ come from the germline V gene (reference sequence). With 5 bases clipped from V and 0 bases from J, the junction kept 12 bases outside the gene matches. The CDR3 region has the DNA TGTGCCAGCAGCAGCGGGACAGACTTCTACATGAACACTGAAGCTTTCTTT. This encodes CASSSGTDFYMNTEAFF.

Here the CDR3 reads CASSQPDGLADPGEQYF. The CDR3 DNA reads TGCGCCAGCAGCCAGCCCGACGGACTAGCGGACCCGGGGGAGCAGTACTTC. The gene calls are TRBV4-1 and TRBJ2-7, with 10 bases that match TRBD2. The germline gives CDR1 MGHRA, CDR2 YSYEKL. V trimming: 3 bases; J trimming: 7 bases; junction bases outside the gene matches: 15. The CDR3 sequence is 17 residues long.

A few counts support this clonotype. The chain has TRBV28 and TRBJ2-7; D may be TRBD1 (6 bases). V was pared by 7 bases and J by 9 bases, with 16 bases between. Germline V lookup: CDR1 MDHEN, CDR2 SYDVKM. The CDR3 covers 12 residues. CDR3 DNA sequence: TGTGCCAGCACTCGATCCTGGGGGCCGCAGTACTTC. It is translated as CASTRSWGPQYF.

Remarks on this clonotype: The junction differs from germline at one of its ends, possibly a read error. The gene calls are TRBV12-3 or TRBV12-4 and TRBJ2-5, with D possibly being TRBD2 (6 bases). The CDR3 is made up of 12 amino acids. CDR3 loop: CASSFSAGTAIF. The CDR3 DNA reads TGTGCCAGCAGTTTTTCGGCCGGGACTGCAATCTTC.

The chain carries TRBV4-1 and TRBJ1-4; 10 nucleotides line up with TRBD1. This CDR3 region has 16 residues. Germline lookup yields CDR1 MGHRA and CDR2 YSYEKL. V trimming: 0 bases; J trimming: 10 bases; junction bases outside the gene matches: 8. This chain's CDR3 is CASSQDQGTGAGKLFF. CDR3 in DNA: TGCGCCAGCAGCCAAGATCAAGGGACAGGGGCAGGAAAACTGTTTTTT.

This clonotype showed up just a few times. V gene TRBV29-1 combines with J gene TRBJ1-2; unclear D gene. Germline V gene data show CDR1 as SQVTM and CDR2 as ANQGSEA. The CDR3 runs 11 residues. The germline V and J ends were trimmed by 4 bases and 5 bases, with 8 bases remaining between them. The CDR3 nucleotides read TGCAGCGTTGCCTCGAGTTATGGCTACACCTTC. The encoded protein is CSVASSYGYTF.

This clonotype has only a few counts. The chain employs TRBV7-8 and TRBJ1-4, with D possibly matching TRBD1 (6 bases). This CDR3 spans 17 amino acids. The germline CDR1 and CDR2 sequences are SGHVS and FQNEAQ. The germline V and J ends were trimmed by 4 bases and 4 bases, with 19 bases remaining between them. The CDR3 sequence: CASSSVAGATLNEKLFF. The CDR3 DNA follows: TGTGCCAGCAGCTCAGTTGCAGGGGCCACCCTTAATGAAAAACTGTTTTTT.

The CDR3 bases are TGCGCCAGCAGCATTGGGACAGGGAACTACGAGCAGTACTTC. This translates into CASSIGTGNYEQYF. This chain joins TRBV5-1 and TRBJ2-7; 9 bases line up with TRBD1. Germline V gene sequence: CDR1 SGHRS, CDR2 YFSETQ. V shed 4 bases, J shed 3 bases, and the junction held 5 bases outside the gene matches. The CDR3 runs to 14 residues.

The rearrangement uses TRBV3-1 and TRBJ2-5, with 9 positions matching TRBD1. The CDR3 is 14 amino acids. Germline V gene lookup returns CDR1 LGHDT and CDR2 YNNKEL (reference sequence). Trimming removed 0 bases from V and 11 bases from J; junction bases left unmatched: 7. Here the CDR3 reads CASSQDGQGRRQYF. CDR3 nucleotides: TGTGCCAGCAGCCAAGATGGACAGGGGAGGCGGCAGTACTTC.